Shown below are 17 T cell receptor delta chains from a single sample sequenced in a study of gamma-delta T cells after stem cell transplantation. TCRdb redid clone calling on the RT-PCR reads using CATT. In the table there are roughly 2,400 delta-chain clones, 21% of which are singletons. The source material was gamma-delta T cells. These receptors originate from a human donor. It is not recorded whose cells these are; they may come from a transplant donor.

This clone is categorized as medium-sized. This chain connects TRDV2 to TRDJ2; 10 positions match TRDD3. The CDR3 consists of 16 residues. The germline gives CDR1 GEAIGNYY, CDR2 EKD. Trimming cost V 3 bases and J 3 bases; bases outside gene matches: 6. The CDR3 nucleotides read TGTGCCTGTGACGAACTGGGGGATTCCCTGACAGCACAACTCTTCTTT. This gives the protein CACDELGDSLTAQLFF.

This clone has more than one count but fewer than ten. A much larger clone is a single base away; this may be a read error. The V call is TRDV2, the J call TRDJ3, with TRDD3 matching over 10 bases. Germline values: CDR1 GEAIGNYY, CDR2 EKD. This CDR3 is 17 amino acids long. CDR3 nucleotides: TGTGCCTGTGACACTGGGGGATACTCCTGGGACACCCGACATATGTTTTTC. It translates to CACDTGGYSWDTRHMFF.

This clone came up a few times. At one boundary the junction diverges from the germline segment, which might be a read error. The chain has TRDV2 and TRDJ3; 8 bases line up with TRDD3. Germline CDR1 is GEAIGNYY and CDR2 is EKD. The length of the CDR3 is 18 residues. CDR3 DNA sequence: TGTGCCTGTGACACTGGGGGATTTCGCTCCTGGTACACCCGACAGATGTTTTTC. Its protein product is CACDTGGFRSWYTRQMFF.

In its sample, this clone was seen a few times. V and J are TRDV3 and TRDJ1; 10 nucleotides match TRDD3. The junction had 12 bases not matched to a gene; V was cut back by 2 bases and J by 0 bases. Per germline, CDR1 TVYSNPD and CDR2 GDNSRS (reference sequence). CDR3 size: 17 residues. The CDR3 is CAFSPVGDTPYTDKLIF. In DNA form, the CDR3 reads TGTGCCTTTTCCCCGGTGGGGGATACCCCGTACACCGATAAACTCATCTTT.

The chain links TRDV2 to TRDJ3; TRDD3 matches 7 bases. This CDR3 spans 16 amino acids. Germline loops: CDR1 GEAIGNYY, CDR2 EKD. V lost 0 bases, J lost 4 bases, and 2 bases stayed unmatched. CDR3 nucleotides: TGTGCCTGTGACACCGCGGGGGATTGGGACACCCGACAGATGTTTTTC. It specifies CACDTAGDWDTRQMFF.

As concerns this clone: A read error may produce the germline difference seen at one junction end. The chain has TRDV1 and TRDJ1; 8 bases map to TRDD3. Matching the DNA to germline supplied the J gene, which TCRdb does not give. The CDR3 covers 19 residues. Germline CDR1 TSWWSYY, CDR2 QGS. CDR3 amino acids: CAIGERAVGGSLYTDKLIF. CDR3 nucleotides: TGTGCTATTGGGGAAAGGGCGGTTGGGGGATCCCTGTACACCGATAAACTCATCTTT.

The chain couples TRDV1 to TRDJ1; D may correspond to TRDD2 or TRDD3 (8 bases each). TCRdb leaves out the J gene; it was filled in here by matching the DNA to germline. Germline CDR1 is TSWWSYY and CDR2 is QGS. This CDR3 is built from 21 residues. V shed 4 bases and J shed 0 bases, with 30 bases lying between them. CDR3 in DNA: TGTGCTCTTGGGGGGCCTTCCTATATGGCTGGGGGAGTCTGGTACACCGATAAACTCATCTTT. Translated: CALGGPSYMAGGVWYTDKLIF.

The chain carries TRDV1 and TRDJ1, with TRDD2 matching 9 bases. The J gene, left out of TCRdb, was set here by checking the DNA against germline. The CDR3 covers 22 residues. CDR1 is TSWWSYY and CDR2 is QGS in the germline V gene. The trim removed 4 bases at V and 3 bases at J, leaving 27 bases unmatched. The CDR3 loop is CALGVGLPTSPVRGAWADKLIF. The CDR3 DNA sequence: TGTGCTCTTGGGGTCGGCCTTCCTACGAGCCCAGTACGGGGGGCCTGGGCCGATAAACTCATCTTT.

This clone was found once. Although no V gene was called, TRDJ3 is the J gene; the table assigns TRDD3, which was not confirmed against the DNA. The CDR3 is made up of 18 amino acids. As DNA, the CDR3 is TGTGCCTGTGACGTACTGGGGGGTCGCTCCTCGTACACCCTACAGATGTTTTTC. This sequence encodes CACDVLGGRSSYTLQMFF.

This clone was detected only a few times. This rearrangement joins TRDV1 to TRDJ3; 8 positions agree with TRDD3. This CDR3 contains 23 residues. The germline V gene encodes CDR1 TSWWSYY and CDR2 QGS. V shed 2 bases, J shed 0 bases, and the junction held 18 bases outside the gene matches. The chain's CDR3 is CALGEGIGRSGGPSSWDTRQMFF. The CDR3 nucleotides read TGTGCTCTTGGGGAAGGTATCGGCCGGTCTGGGGGACCCAGCTCCTGGGACACCCGACAGATGTTTTTC.

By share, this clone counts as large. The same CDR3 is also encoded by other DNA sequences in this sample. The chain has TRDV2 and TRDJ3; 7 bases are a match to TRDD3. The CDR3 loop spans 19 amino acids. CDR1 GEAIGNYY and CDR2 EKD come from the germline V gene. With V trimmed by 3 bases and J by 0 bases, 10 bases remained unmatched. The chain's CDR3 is CACDPVVGESSWDTRQMFF. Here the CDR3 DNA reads TGTGCCTGTGACCCCGTGGTGGGGGAAAGCTCCTGGGACACCCGACAGATGTTTTTC.

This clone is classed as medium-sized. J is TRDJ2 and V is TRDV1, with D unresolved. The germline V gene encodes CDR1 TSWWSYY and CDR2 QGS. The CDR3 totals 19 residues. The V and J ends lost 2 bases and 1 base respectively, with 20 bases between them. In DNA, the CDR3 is TGTGCTCTTGGGGAAAATTCAGTGGTTCGGGGCTTTTTGACAGCACAACTCTTCTTT. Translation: CALGENSVVRGFLTAQLFF.

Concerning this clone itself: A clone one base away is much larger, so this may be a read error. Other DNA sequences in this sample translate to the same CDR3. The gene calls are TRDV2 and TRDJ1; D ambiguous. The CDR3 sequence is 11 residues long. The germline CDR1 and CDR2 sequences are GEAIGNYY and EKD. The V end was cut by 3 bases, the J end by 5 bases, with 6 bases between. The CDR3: CACDRTDKLIF. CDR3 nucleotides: TGTGCCTGTGACCGCACTGATAAACTCATCTTT.

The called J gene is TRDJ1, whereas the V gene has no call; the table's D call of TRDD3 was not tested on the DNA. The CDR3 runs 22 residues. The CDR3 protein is CALGERGPRPSWGRITIDKLIF. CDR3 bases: TGTGCTCTTGGGGAACGGGGTCCTAGACCGAGCTGGGGGAGGATCACTATAGATAAACTCATCTTT.

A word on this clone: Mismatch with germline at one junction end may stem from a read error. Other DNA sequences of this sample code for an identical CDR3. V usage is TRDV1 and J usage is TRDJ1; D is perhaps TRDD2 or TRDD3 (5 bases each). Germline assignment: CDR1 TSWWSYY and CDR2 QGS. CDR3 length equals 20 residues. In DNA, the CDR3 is TGTGCCCTTGGGGAACGAGTGAAGACATCAGGGTTCCTGAGTCCCGATAAACTCATCTTT. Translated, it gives CALGERVKTSGFLSPDKLIF.

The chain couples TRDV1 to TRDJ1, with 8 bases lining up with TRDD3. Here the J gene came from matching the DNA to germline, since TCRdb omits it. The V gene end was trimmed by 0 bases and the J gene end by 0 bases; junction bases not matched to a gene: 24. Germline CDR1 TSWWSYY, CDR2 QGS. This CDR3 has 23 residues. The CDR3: CALGELSGLRGITGGRYTDKLIF. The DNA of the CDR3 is TGTGCTCTTGGGGAACTATCCGGCCTCCGCGGAATTACTGGGGGTCGGTACACCGATAAACTCATCTTT.

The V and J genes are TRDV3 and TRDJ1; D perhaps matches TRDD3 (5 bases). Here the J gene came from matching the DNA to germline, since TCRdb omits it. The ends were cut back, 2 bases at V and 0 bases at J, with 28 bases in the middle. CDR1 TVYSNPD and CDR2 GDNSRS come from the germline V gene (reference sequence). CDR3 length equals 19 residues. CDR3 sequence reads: CAFRTWGSGRGGYTDKLIF. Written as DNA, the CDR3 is TGTGCCTTTCGGACGTGGGGCTCCGGACGGGGGGGTTACACCGATAAACTCATCTTT.